The clone carrying this T cell receptor (beta chain) was counted ten times or more. Its antigen is unidentified. TCRdb reprocessed the 5' RACE reads via MiXCR and lists one record per CDR3 protein. Found here are about 110,000 distinct CDR3 sequences, under 14% of them singletons; the top ten hold 20% to 30%. Noted time point: blood at routine non-recurrence follow-up after resection. Sequencing covered unsorted whole RNA taken from tumor, nontumor lung or frozen PBMC. This entry belongs to a study of spatial heterogeneity in lung cancer. Study at large: The mean occurrence of each unique TCR and UMI combination in raw reads exceeded ten. Points from the study as a whole: Expanded tumor TCRs that were ubiquitous appeared in blood more at resection than follow-up.

V lost 5 bases to trimming and J lost 10 bases; unmatched junction nucleotides: 10. Looked up from germline, CDR1 is MNHEY and CDR2 is SMNVEV (reference sequence). This CDR3 has 16 residues. This receptor was obtained from a female donor with early-stage non-small cell lung cancer. The sequences come from PBMCs, collected at follow-up. The chain employs TRBV27 and TRBJ1-6; 11 positions match TRBD1. CDR3 sequence reads: CASSPVRDRGVSPLHF. CDR3 in DNA: TGTGCCAGCAGTCCCGTGCGGGACAGGGGGGTCTCACCCCTCCACTTT.